The 23 T cell receptor delta chains reported below all come from one sample, sequenced in a study of gamma-delta T cells after stem cell transplantation. TCRdb called clones from the RT-PCR reads again using CATT. The sample records around 3,000 delta-chain clones, approximately 1.5% being singletons. The specimen was gamma-delta T cells. Receptors originate from a human donor. It is not recorded whose cells these are; they may come from a transplant donor.

Note on this clone: One base separates it from a far larger clone, so it is likely a read error. Other DNA sequences within the sample encode an identical CDR3. The chain links TRDV2 to TRDJ1, with 9 bases fitting TRDD3. Per germline, CDR1 GEAIGNYY and CDR2 EKD. J lost 0 bases, V lost 3 bases, and 16 bases had no gene match. There are 19 residues in the CDR3. The CDR3 is CACDPVLGDTQLYTDKLIF. CDR3 DNA: TGTGCCTGTGACCCGGTACTGGGGGACACACAGTTGTACACCGATAAACTCATCTTT.

This clone came up a few times. The germline gene is not matched at one end of the junction; a read error may be the cause. J is TRDJ2 and V is TRDV2, with 9 bases that match TRDD3. The CDR3 loop spans 17 amino acids. Germline values: CDR1 GEAIGNYY, CDR2 EKD. CDR3 sequence reads: CACDSLGDKALAAQPFF. CDR3 bases: TGTGCCTGTGACTCCTTGGGGGATAAGGCTTTGGCAGCACAACCCTTCTTT.

With regard to this clone: With a far larger clone one base away, a read error is the likely cause. The same CDR3 can be traced to other DNA sequences in this sample. This chain joins TRDV2 and TRDJ1; D is perhaps TRDD3 (6 bases). CDR1 is GEAIGNYY and CDR2 is EKD in the germline V gene. The CDR3 is 15 amino acids. The CDR3 DNA follows: TGTGCCTGCGACACTCTGGGGATGTACACCGATAAACTCATCTTT. Its protein is CACDTLGMYTDKLIF.

By frequency in the sample, this clone is medium-sized. This is likely an artifact of a read error, given a far larger clone one base away. The CDR3 reads CACDPLPSLLGRTLGNTDKLIF. For the CDR3, the DNA is TGTGCCTGTGACCCGCTTCCAAGTCTGCTGGGTCGAACCCTTGGGAACACCGATAAACTCATCTTT. The chain has TRDV2 and TRDJ1, with D perhaps being TRDD2 or TRDD3 (5 bases each). Trimming removed 3 bases from V and 0 bases from J, with 34 bases in between. Germline values: CDR1 GEAIGNYY, CDR2 EKD. CDR3 length: 22 residues.

In the case of this clone: Translating this DNA gives a protein that differs at residue 9 from the TCRdb one, which belongs to a much larger clone; a read error is likely, and the protein shown is this translation. The chain carries TRDV2 and TRDJ1; 8 bases match TRDD3. The CDR3 length is 18 residues. Germline CDR1 is GEAIGNYY and CDR2 is EKD. Trimming cost V 0 bases and J 0 bases; bases outside gene matches: 11. CDR3 DNA sequence: TGTGCCTGTGACACCGTTTCGACTGAGGGATACGACACCGATAAACTCATCTTT. Translating gives CACDTVSTEGYDTDKLIF.

This clone rates as large. Within the sample, other DNA sequences also encode this same CDR3. The chain recombines TRDV2 with TRDJ1; 13 nucleotides align to TRDD3. With V trimmed by 0 bases and J by 4 bases, 13 bases remained unmatched. The CDR3 loop spans 19 amino acids. The V gene's germline CDR1 is GEAIGNYY and CDR2 EKD. The DNA for the CDR3 is TGTGCCTGTGACACCGGAGGACTGGGGGATACGCCGTCTGGCGATAAACTCATCTTT. Residues: CACDTGGLGDTPSGDKLIF.

Comment on this clone: For this DNA, TCRdb reports the protein of a much larger clone, which diverges at residue 4, most likely from a read error; the protein presented here is translated directly from the DNA. This rearrangement joins TRDV2 to TRDJ1, with 11 bases matching TRDD3. Per the germline V gene, CDR1 is GEAIGNYY and CDR2 is EKD. There are 18 residues in the CDR3. CDR3 DNA sequence: TGTGCCTGTGGCACCGTTGAGGTCCTGGGGGATACTCACGATAAACTCATCTTT. Its protein product is CACGTVEVLGDTHDKLIF.

As concerns this clone: A far larger clone is one nucleotide away, so this likely arose from a read error. V and J are TRDV2 and TRDJ1; 11 bases fit TRDD3. Germline V gives CDR1 GEAIGNYY, CDR2 EKD. V shed 0 bases, J shed 3 bases, and the junction held 32 bases outside the gene matches. The CDR3 is 25 residues long. Written as DNA, the CDR3 is TGTGCCTGTGACACCTTAAATCCTCCCATACTGGGGGATAAGGGACCAGACCGTATGGCCGATAAACTCATCTTT. Translating gives CACDTLNPPILGDKGPDRMADKLIF.

The chain uses TRDV2 and TRDJ3; 8 nucleotides line up with TRDD3. Germline assignment: CDR1 GEAIGNYY and CDR2 EKD. Trimming took 1 base from V and 0 from J; bases not matched to a gene: 10. The CDR3 is made up of 20 amino acids. CDR3 in DNA: TGTGCCTGTGACACATTGGGCCTGGGGGAAAGCTCCTGGGACACCCGACAGATGTTTTTC. Its protein product is CACDTLGLGESSWDTRQMFF.

This clone was seen at least ten times. A read error is likely here: a far larger clone is one base away. The chain carries TRDV2 and TRDJ1; weak D call: TRDD3 (5 bases). V was pared by 1 base and J by 0 bases, with 11 bases between. Germline values: CDR1 GEAIGNYY, CDR2 EKD. This CDR3 comprises 15 residues. The DNA for the CDR3 is TGTGCCTGTGACACAGTGGGGACGCACACCGATAAACTCATCTTT. It yields the protein CACDTVGTHTDKLIF.

About this clone itself: TCRdb assigns this DNA the protein of a much larger clone, which departs from its translation at residue 9; this likely reflects a read error, and the protein shown comes from translating the DNA. CDR3 bases: TGTGCCTGTGACACGGTCGGGGAGAGCACCGATAAACTCATCTTT. This gives the protein CACDTVGESTDKLIF. The chain joins TRDV2 to TRDJ1; tentatively, D is TRDD3 (5 bases). The length of the CDR3 is 15 residues. CDR1 is GEAIGNYY, CDR2 EKD, per germline. Trimming took 1 base from V and 1 from J, leaving 12 bases between them.

This clone was seen more than once but under ten times. A far more abundant clone sits one base away, making this likely a read error. The identical CDR3 is also encoded by other nucleotide sequences in the sample. The CDR3 DNA is TGTGCCTGTGACCGGCTGGGGGAGTCCGATAAACTCATCTTT. The encoded protein is CACDRLGESDKLIF. The chain joins TRDV2 to TRDJ1, with 8 nucleotides matching TRDD3. Trimming took 3 bases from V and 3 from J; bases not matched to a gene: 5. Germline CDR1 is GEAIGNYY and CDR2 is EKD. The CDR3 has 14 amino acids.

Remarks on this clone: A far larger clone is one base from this, pointing to a likely read error. The sample carries other DNA sequences with the same CDR3. The CDR3 is CACDSLLGDRGGIQGERYTDKLIF. The CDR3 DNA sequence: TGTGCCTGTGACAGCCTCCTGGGGGATAGGGGGGGAATACAGGGCGAAAGGTACACCGATAAACTCATCTTT. The chain uses TRDV2 and TRDJ1, with 10 nucleotides matching TRDD3. Germline values: CDR1 GEAIGNYY, CDR2 EKD. Unmatched junction bases numbered 29, after V lost 2 bases and J lost 0 bases. The CDR3 contains 24 residues.

As regards this clone: This DNA's translation and the protein TCRdb lists, from a much larger clone, do not match at residue 5, likely due to a read error; the protein shown is translated from the DNA. The gene calls are TRDV2 and TRDJ1; TRDD3 agrees at 13 bases. The germline CDR1 and CDR2 sequences are GEAIGNYY and EKD. CDR3 length: 18 residues. Trimming cost V 3 bases and J 0 bases; bases outside gene matches: 9. CDR3 amino acids: CACDAVSTGGYDTDKLIF. The CDR3 DNA reads as TGTGCCTGTGACGCCGTTTCGACTGGGGGATACGACACCGATAAACTCATCTTT.

This clone turned up a few times. Since a far larger clone is one base different, this is likely a read error. Other DNA sequences from this sample encode an identical CDR3 as well. The V gene is TRDV2, the J gene TRDJ1; D not resolved. V was trimmed by 1 base and J by 4 bases, leaving 12 bases between them. The CDR3 is made up of 14 amino acids. CDR1 is GEAIGNYY, CDR2 EKD, per germline. The chain's CDR3 is CACDTVQEGDKLIF. CDR3 in DNA: TGTGCCTGTGACACTGTCCAGGAGGGCGATAAACTCATCTTT.

CDR3 sequence reads: CACDNLLPPNTGGFRTDKLIF. CDR3 DNA sequence: TGTGCCTGTGACAATCTCCTACCCCCCAATACTGGGGGATTTCGCACCGATAAACTCATCTTT. The V and J genes are TRDV2 and TRDJ1, with 10 bases matching TRDD3. The J segment lost 1 base and the V segment lost 2 bases, leaving 21 bases of the junction unmatched. The CDR3 contains 21 residues. In germline, CDR1 is GEAIGNYY, CDR2 EKD.

This clone was picked up a small number of times. Since a much larger clone is just one base distant, this may be a read error. This chain joins TRDV2 and TRDJ1; 8 bases map to TRDD3. The V gene's germline CDR1 is GEAIGNYY and CDR2 EKD. The CDR3 is made up of 19 amino acids. After removal of 1 base from V and 6 bases from J, the junction contained 21 bases not matched to a gene. The CDR3 DNA reads TGTGCCTGTGACACGGTACTGGGGGGCACCAGGAGGTCTGAGAATAAACTCATCTTT. Translation: CACDTVLGGTRRSENKLIF.

This clone was observed a few times. The chain carries TRDV2 and TRDJ1, with 13 bases identical to TRDD3. V was pared by 3 bases and J by 0 bases, with 3 bases of the junction left unmatched. CDR1 is GEAIGNYY, CDR2 EKD, per germline. The length of the CDR3 is 16 residues. The CDR3 DNA is TGTGCCTGTGACCGACTGGGGGATACGTACACCGATAAACTCATCTTT. Its protein is CACDRLGDTYTDKLIF.

This chain uses TRDV2 with TRDJ1; 8 nucleotides line up with TRDD2. The germline gives CDR1 GEAIGNYY, CDR2 EKD. This CDR3 comprises 18 residues. Unmatched junction bases numbered 15, after V lost 0 bases and J lost 4 bases. The DNA of the CDR3 is TGTGCCTGTGACACCCTTCCTACTCTGCAAGGGGAGCTCGATAAACTCATCTTT. It codes for CACDTLPTLQGELDKLIF.

The gene calls are TRDV2 and TRDJ1; TRDD3 aligns across 9 bases. With V trimmed by 6 bases and J by 1 base, 8 bases remained unmatched. The V gene's germline CDR1 is GEAIGNYY and CDR2 EKD. The CDR3 sequence is 15 residues long. Written as DNA, the CDR3 is TGTGCCTGTTTTTCTCTGGGGGATTCCACCGATAAACTCATCTTT. Encoded protein: CACFSLGDSTDKLIF.

This clone was seen a few times. This chain links TRDV2 with TRDJ1, with 9 bases fitting TRDD3. V dropped 0 bases and J dropped 8; count of bases not matched to a gene: 9. This CDR3 is 15 amino acids long. Germline CDR1 reads GEAIGNYY; CDR2 reads EKD. The DNA of the CDR3 is TGTGCCTGTGACACCCTACTAGGGGATACGGAGAAACTCATCTTT. It is translated as CACDTLLGDTEKLIF.

This clone showed up just a few times. A far larger clone is a single base away, which makes a read error likely. Additional DNA sequences in this sample encode the identical CDR3. This chain uses TRDV2 with TRDJ1; D gene unclear. Between the trimmed V and J ends, which lost 1 base and 0 bases, there was a span of 8 bases. Germline V gene data show CDR1 as GEAIGNYY and CDR2 as EKD. CDR3 size: 14 residues. The chain's CDR3 is CACDTVGNTDKLIF. The DNA for the CDR3 is TGTGCCTGTGACACAGTGGGCAACACCGATAAACTCATCTTT.

This clone was counted a few times. A far larger clone is one base from this, pointing to a likely read error. Additional DNA sequences in this sample encode the identical CDR3. The chain has TRDV2 and TRDJ1; 8 bases align to TRDD3. This CDR3 region has 18 residues. The V gene's germline CDR1 is GEAIGNYY and CDR2 EKD. The CDR3 reads CACDTVLGVPLYTDKLIF. CDR3 nucleotides: TGTGCCTGTGACACCGTACTGGGGGTCCCCCTCTACACCGATAAACTCATCTTC.